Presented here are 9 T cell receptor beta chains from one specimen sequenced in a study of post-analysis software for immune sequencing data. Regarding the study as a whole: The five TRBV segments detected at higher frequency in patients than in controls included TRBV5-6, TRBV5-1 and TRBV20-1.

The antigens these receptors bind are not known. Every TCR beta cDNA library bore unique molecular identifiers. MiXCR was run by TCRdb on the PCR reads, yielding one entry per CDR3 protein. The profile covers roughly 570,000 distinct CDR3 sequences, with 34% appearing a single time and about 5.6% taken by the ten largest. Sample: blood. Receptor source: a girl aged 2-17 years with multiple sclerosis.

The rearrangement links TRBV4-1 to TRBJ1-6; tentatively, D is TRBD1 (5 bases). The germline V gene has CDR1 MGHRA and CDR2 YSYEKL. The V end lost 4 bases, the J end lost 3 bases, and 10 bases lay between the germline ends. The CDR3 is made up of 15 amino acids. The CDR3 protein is CASSPSQGYNSPLHF. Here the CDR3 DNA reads TGCGCCAGCAGCCCCTCCCAGGGCTATAATTCACCCCTCCACTTT.

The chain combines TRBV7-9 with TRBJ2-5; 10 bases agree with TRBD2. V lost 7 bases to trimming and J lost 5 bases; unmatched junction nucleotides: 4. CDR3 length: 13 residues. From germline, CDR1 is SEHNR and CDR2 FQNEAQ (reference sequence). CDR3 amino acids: CASTGGLAETQYF. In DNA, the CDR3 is TGTGCCAGCACCGGGGGACTAGCGGAGACCCAGTACTTC.

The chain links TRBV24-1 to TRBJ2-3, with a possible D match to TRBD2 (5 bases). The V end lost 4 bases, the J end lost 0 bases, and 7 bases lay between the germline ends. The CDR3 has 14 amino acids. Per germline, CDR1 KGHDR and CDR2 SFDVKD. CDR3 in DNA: TGTGCCACCAGTGAGACGGGAAGCACAGATACGCAGTATTTT. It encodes CATSETGSTDTQYF.

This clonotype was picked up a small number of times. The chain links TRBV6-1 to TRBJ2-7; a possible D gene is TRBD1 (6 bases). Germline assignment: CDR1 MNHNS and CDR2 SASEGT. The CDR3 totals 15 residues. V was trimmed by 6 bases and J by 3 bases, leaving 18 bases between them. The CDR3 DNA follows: TGTGCCAGCAGAAGACAGGCCCAGCCTATCTACGAGCAGTACTTC. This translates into CASRRQAQPIYEQYF.

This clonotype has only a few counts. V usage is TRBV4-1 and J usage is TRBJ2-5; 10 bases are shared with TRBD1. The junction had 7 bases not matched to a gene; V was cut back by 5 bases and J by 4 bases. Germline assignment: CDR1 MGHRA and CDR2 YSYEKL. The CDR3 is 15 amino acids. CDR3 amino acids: CASSSTDRGLETQYF. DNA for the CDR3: TGCGCCAGCAGCTCCACCGACAGGGGGCTAGAGACCCAGTACTTC.

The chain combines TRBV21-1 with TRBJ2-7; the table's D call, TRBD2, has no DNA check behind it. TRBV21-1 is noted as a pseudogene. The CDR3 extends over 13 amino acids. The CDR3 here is CASSNASGYEQYF. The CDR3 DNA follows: TGTGCCAGCAGCAATGCTAGCGGCTACGAGCAGTACTTC.

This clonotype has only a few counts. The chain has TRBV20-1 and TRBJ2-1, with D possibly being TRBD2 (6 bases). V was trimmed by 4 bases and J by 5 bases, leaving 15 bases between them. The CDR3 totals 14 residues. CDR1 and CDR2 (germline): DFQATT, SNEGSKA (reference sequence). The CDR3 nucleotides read TGCAGTGCTAAAAGACTAGGCACCGACAATGAGCAGTTCTTC. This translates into CSAKRLGTDNEQFF.

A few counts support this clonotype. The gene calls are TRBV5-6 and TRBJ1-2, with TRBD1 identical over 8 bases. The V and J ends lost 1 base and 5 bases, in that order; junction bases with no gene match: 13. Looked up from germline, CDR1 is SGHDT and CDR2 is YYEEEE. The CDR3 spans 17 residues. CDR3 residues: CASSLSYAGGSKYGYTF. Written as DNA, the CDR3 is TGTGCCAGCAGCTTGTCTTATGCAGGGGGCAGTAAATATGGCTACACCTTC.

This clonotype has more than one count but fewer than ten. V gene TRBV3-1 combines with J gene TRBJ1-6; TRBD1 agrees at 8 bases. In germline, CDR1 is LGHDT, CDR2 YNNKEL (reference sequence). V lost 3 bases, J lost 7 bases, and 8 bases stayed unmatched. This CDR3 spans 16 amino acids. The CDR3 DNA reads TGTGCCAGCAGCCATGGATGGACAGGGCGAAATTCACCCCTCCACTTT. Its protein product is CASSHGWTGRNSPLHF.